Included here is one T cell receptor beta chain sequence, with context. The sample belongs to a study of blood T cell repertoires in COVID-19. In the study overall: From the United States, Italy and Spain came samples of acute and convalescent COVID-19.

This CDR3 region has 13 residues. Germline trimming cut 4 bases from V and 7 bases from J; bases unmatched to any gene: 7. The germline V gene has CDR1 SGHRS and CDR2 YFSETQ. Data came from immunoSEQ multiplex PCR; TCRdb stores just in-frame clones and leaves some out. The data contain about 170,000 clones, roughly 86% of them singletons. This sequence joins TRBV5-1 and TRBJ1-2; 7 nucleotides line up with TRBD1. The source is a woman aged 80 or over with COVID-19, enrolled during active disease. Source material: peripheral blood. The CDR3, as DNA: TGCGCCAGCAGCGAGGCAGGGGGTGTTGGCTACACCTTC. Its protein product is CASSEAGGVGYTF.